This T cell receptor beta chain derives from a study of cytomegalovirus exposure and HLA in healthy donors. On the study more broadly: Earlier findings included about 120 million unique TCR beta sequences obtained from 150 million to 200 million T cells.

Notes on the study in general: The majority of CMV-associated TCR beta chains were reported as apparently HLA-restricted in a later analysis.

60 Vbeta and 13 Jbeta primers were used in PCR. Measured with immunoSEQ multiplex PCR; TCRdb has only the in-frame clones, and not every one. This sample yields 100,000 to 150,000 clones, of which 80% are seen a single time; approximately 10% belongs to the top ten. The V segment lost 7 bases and the J segment 6 bases; nucleotides outside the gene matches: 8. The CDR3 is made up of 13 amino acids. The germline V gene has CDR1 LNHNV and CDR2 YYDKDF (reference sequence). Points on this clone: What it binds is not known.

The sample comprised PBMCs. This receptor was obtained from a young man in good health and CMV-seropositive. The rearrangement joins TRBV15 to TRBJ2-7, with 8 positions matching TRBD1. The CDR3 loop reads CATTDRGRPEQYF. CDR3 nucleotide sequence: TGTGCCACCACCGACAGGGGAAGACCCGAGCAGTACTTC.